These T cell receptor beta chains were read from a single sample in a study of T cells after posttransplantation cyclophosphamide. Profiling relied on immunoSEQ multiplex PCR, and the TCRdb table lists in-frame clones only, not all of them. The table includes some 20,000 clones, approximately 98% detected once. The material sequenced was naive CD4+ T cells sorted from PBMCs. Every receptor here comes from a man aged 40-55 years in good health, CMV-negative, and a related stem cell transplant donor. CDR3s include the opening cysteine and the closing phenylalanine or tryptophan. A D gene is named only where the DNA matches it firmly. Size tells how often a clone was seen (once, few, many) or the class of an expanded clone, and some rows leave it out.

v_gene	abundance	j_gene	d_gene	CDR3aa	CDR3nt
TRBV7-3	NA	TRBJ2-1	TRBD2	CASSPRTSSYNEQFF	TGTGCCAGCAGCCCCCGGACTAGCTCCTACAATGAGCAGTTCTTC
TRBV6-1	NA	TRBJ1-2	NA	CASSEVRGSHGYTF	TGTGCCAGCAGTGAAGTTCGGGGGTCCCATGGCTACACCTTC
TRBV28	NA	TRBJ1-5	TRBD1	CASSLSTGTGNQPQHF	TGTGCCAGCAGTTTAAGTACGGGGACAGGGAACCAGCCCCAGCATTTT
TRBV15	once	TRBJ1-3	NA	CATSRAGLLGNTIYF	TGTGCCACCAGCAGAGCTGGACTTCTTGGAAACACCATATATTTT
TRBV12-2	NA	TRBJ2-1	NA	CASRLEPQRECYNEQFF	TGTGCAAGTCGCTTAGAGCCTCAGCGGGAGTGCTACAATGAGCAGTTCTTC
TRBV6-6	NA	TRBJ2-7	NA	CASSYPGSSYEQYF	TGTGCCAGCAGTTACCCCGGGAGCTCCTACGAGCAGTACTTC
TRBV10-2	NA	TRBJ2-1	TRBD2	CASSASGLYNEQFF	TGCGCCAGCAGTGCTAGCGGGCTTTACAATGAGCAGTTCTTC
TRBV9	NA	TRBJ2-1	TRBD2	CASSVTSGHNEQFF	TGTGCCAGCAGCGTAACTAGCGGGCACAATGAGCAGTTCTTC
TRBV10-2	NA	TRBJ1-5	NA	CASSAGGNQPQHF	TGCGCCAGCAGTGCGGGTGGTAATCAGCCCCAGCATTTT
TRBV7-6	NA	TRBJ1-3	NA	CASSFSGSSGNTIYF	TGTGCCAGCAGTTTTTCAGGGTCCTCTGGAAACACCATATATTTT
TRBV11-3	NA	TRBJ1-5	TRBD1	CASRHDRGPSNQPQHF	TGTGCCAGCAGACACGACAGGGGGCCTAGCAATCAGCCCCAGCATTTT
TRBV18	NA	TRBJ1-2	NA	CASSRHSADGYTF	TGTGCCAGCTCACGCCATTCGGCGGATGGCTACACCTTC
TRBV5-1	NA	TRBJ1-1	NA	CASSLEGVGTEAFF	TGCGCCAGCAGCTTGGAGGGGGTGGGCACTGAAGCTTTCTTT
TRBV7-3	NA	TRBJ2-1	NA	CASSLNARSGVQFF	TGTGCCAGCAGCTTAAACGCGCGGAGTGGTGTTCAGTTCTTC
TRBV19	NA	TRBJ2-5	TRBD2	CATHSGSSSRETQYF	TGTGCCACCCATAGCGGGAGTTCGTCTCGAGAGACCCAGTACTTC
TRBV10-3	once	TRBJ1-1	NA	CAISRGQPNTEAFF	TGTGCCATCAGCCGGGGACAACCGAACACTGAAGCTTTCTTT
TRBV28	NA	TRBJ2-1	TRBD2	CASIGPGSGMAYNEQFF	TGTGCCAGCATTGGCCCTGGCAGCGGGATGGCTTACAATGAGCAGTTCTTC
TRBV11-2	NA	TRBJ2-5	TRBD2	CASSSGGSSGLQETQYF	TGTGCCAGCAGCTCCGGGGGGAGTAGCGGGCTCCAAGAGACCCAGTACTTC
TRBV9	NA	TRBJ2-1	NA	CASSPSPSSYNEQFF	TGTGCCAGCAGCCCCAGCCCTAGCTCCTACAATGAGCAGTTCTTC
TRBV7-3	NA	TRBJ2-2	NA	CASSWTASTGELFF	TGTGCCAGCAGCTGGACAGCCAGCACCGGGGAGCTGTTTTTT
TRBV19	NA	TRBJ2-7	TRBD2	CASSIGTSNEQYF	TGTGCCAGTAGTATAGGGACTAGCAACGAGCAGTACTTC
TRBV11-2	NA	TRBJ2-1	TRBD1	CASVRQGSYNEQFF	TGTGCCAGCGTCAGACAGGGTTCCTACAATGAGCAGTTCTTC
TRBV19	NA	TRBJ2-6	NA	CASSINGEDSGANVLTF	TGTGCCAGTAGTATAAATGGAGAAGACTCTGGGGCCAACGTCCTGACTTTC
TRBV7-2	NA	TRBJ1-3	NA	CASSQTGAGNTIYF	TGTGCCAGCAGTCAGACAGGAGCTGGAAACACCATATATTTT
TRBV29-1	once	TRBJ2-1	TRBD2	CSVASGTSGSGDEQFF	TGCAGCGTGGCATCCGGGACTAGCGGGAGTGGAGATGAGCAGTTCTTC
TRBV4-3	NA	TRBJ2-7	TRBD2	CASSQDGSGSNYEQYF	TGCGCCAGCAGCCAAGATGGTAGCGGGAGCAACTACGAGCAGTACTTC
TRBV5-1	NA	TRBJ2-1	TRBD1	CASSRQTGDYNEQFF	TGCGCCAGCAGCCGCCAGACAGGGGACTACAATGAGCAGTTCTTC
TRBV27	NA	TRBJ2-1	NA	CASSFFSSSEQFF	TGTGCCAGCAGTTTTTTTTCTAGCAGTGAGCAGTTCTTC
TRBV28	NA	TRBJ2-7	TRBD1	CASSFEGTGINEQYF	TGTGCCAGCAGTTTTGAGGGGACAGGGATCAACGAGCAGTACTTC
TRBV6-4	NA	TRBJ2-2	TRBD2	CASSETGLAGNTEELFF	TGTGCCAGCAGTGAAACGGGACTAGCGGGGAACACCGAGGAGCTGTTTTTT
TRBV5-1	NA	TRBJ2-3	TRBD1	CASSRTGGGDTQYF	TGCGCCAGCAGCCGGACAGGGGGTGGGGATACGCAGTATTTT
TRBV4-1	NA	TRBJ2-2	TRBD2	CASSQLVLAVNTGELFF	TGCGCCAGCAGCCAACTCGTCCTAGCGGTGAACACCGGGGAGCTGTTTTTT
TRBV5-4	once	TRBJ1-1	NA	CASTSQGNTEAFF	TGTGCCAGCACCTCACAGGGGAACACTGAAGCTTTCTTT
TRBV19	NA	TRBJ2-1	TRBD2	CASSPSPQSGRAYNEQFF	TGTGCCAGTAGTCCCTCCCCCCAAAGCGGGAGGGCCTACAATGAGCAGTTCTTC
TRBV10-1	NA	TRBJ2-7	TRBD2	CASRKAGGYEQYF	TGCGCCAGCAGGAAAGCGGGAGGGTACGAGCAGTACTTC
TRBV6-5	NA	TRBJ2-7	NA	CASSRESSYEQYF	TGTGCCAGCAGCAGGGAAAGCTCCTACGAGCAGTACTTC
TRBV7-8	NA	TRBJ2-1	NA	CASSVGGAATFNEQFF	TGTGCCAGCAGCGTCGGGGGAGCGGCAACTTTTAATGAGCAGTTCTTC
TRBV4-1	NA	TRBJ2-1	NA	CASSQGRGQGGYNEQFF	TGCGCCAGCAGCCAAGGGAGGGGCCAGGGGGGCTACAATGAGCAGTTCTTC
TRBV4-3	NA	TRBJ2-5	TRBD1	CASSQDVTGVVKTQYF	TGCGCCAGCAGCCAAGATGTCACAGGGGTTGTGAAGACCCAGTACTTC
TRBV28	NA	TRBJ2-3	TRBD2	CASSLRGFTDTQYF	TGTGCCAGCAGTTTGCGGGGGTTCACAGATACGCAGTATTTT
TRBV6-6	NA	TRBJ1-4	NA	CASSYRDATNEKLFF	TGTGCCAGCAGCTATAGAGATGCAACTAATGAAAAACTGTTTTTT
TRBV30	NA	TRBJ2-2	TRBD1	CAWSQGGSNTGELFF	TGTGCCTGGAGTCAAGGGGGCTCGAACACCGGGGAGCTGTTTTTT